These 32 T cell receptor beta chains came from one sample sequenced in a study of T cell repertoires in cytomegalovirus infection. Antigens for these TCRs are unknown. TCRdb re-derived calls from the reads in MiXCR, one entry per CDR3 protein. The sample carries 110,000 to 150,000 distinct CDR3 sequences, over 25% recorded once. This sample comprised CD8+ T cells from cultured PBMCs, obtained from culture after CMV antigen stimulation. The receptors shown here come from a human donor in good health (CMV status not recorded). Some clones in this sample may be carry-over from other donors' samples.

The chain combines TRBV11-1 with TRBJ2-7, with a possible D match to TRBD2 (5 bases). The CDR3 loop spans 15 amino acids. CDR1 and CDR2 (germline): SGHAT, FQDESV (reference sequence). V dropped 1 base and J dropped 3 bases, with 13 bases sitting between them. The CDR3 region is CASSLDWVEGYEQYF. In nucleotides, the CDR3 is TGTGCCAGCAGCTTAGACTGGGTCGAGGGCTACGAGCAGTACTTC. Complete variable domain (other parts from reference TRBV11-1 and TRBJ2-7): EAEVAQSPRYKITEKSQAVAFWCDPISGHATLYWYRQILGQGPELLVQFQDESVVDDSQLPKDRFSAERLKGVDSTLKIQPAELGDSAMYLCASSLDWVEGYEQYFGPGTRLTVT.

The chain carries TRBV28 and TRBJ1-2; D is ambiguous. Trimming cost V 5 bases and J 6 bases, with 22 bases left between them. There are 16 residues in the CDR3. Germline lookup yields CDR1 MDHEN and CDR2 SYDVKM. The CDR3 sequence: CASSPPGGRIVNGYTF. CDR3 DNA sequence: TGTGCCAGCAGTCCCCCGGGAGGGCGCATAGTTAATGGCTACACCTTC.

In its sample, this clonotype was seen many times. The chain recombines TRBV24-1 with TRBJ2-2; no firm D call. CDR3 length: 16 amino acids. CDR1 is KGHDR and CDR2 is SFDVKD in the germline V gene. V lost 2 bases to trimming and J lost 2 bases, with 11 bases between them. CDR3 nucleotide sequence: TGTGCCACCAGTGATTCCACCCGCGCTAACACCGGGGAGCTGTTTTTT. Protein: CATSDSTRANTGELFF.

This chain links TRBV4-1 with TRBJ1-2, with 7 nucleotides matching TRBD1. CDR1 is MGHRA, CDR2 YSYEKL, per germline. The CDR3 contains 14 residues. Losses at the gene ends were 1 base for V and 6 bases for J; bases not matched to a gene: 5. DNA for the CDR3: TGCGCCAGCAGCCAAGGGGCAGGGGGGGATGGCTACACCTTC. Its protein is CASSQGAGGDGYTF.

The chain links TRBV7-9 to TRBJ1-2; 7 bases map to TRBD1. The trim removed 5 bases at V and 7 bases at J, leaving 7 bases unmatched. The CDR3 has 13 residues. Looked up from germline, CDR1 is SEHNR and CDR2 is FQNEAQ (reference sequence). The CDR3 bases are TGTGCCAGCAGCGATCTCACAGGGGTTGGCTACACCTTC. This sequence encodes CASSDLTGVGYTF.

The J gene is TRBJ1-6, the V gene TRBV27; no firm D call. Germline CDR1 reads MNHEY; CDR2 reads SMNVEV (reference sequence). This CDR3 is 15 amino acids long. V lost 4 bases, J lost 6 bases, and 13 bases lay in between. The CDR3 coding sequence is TGTGCCAGCAGTTGGGGAGGACGGTTTAATTCACCCCTCCACTTT. It encodes CASSWGGRFNSPLHF.

At least ten counts were recorded for this clonotype. The chain has TRBV6-5 and TRBJ1-1, with D hard to call. CDR3 length: 13 residues. Germline CDR1 MNHEY, CDR2 SVGAGI. V was clipped by 2 bases and J by 5 bases, with 9 bases between them. The CDR3 loop is CASSYEFGTEAFF. In DNA, the CDR3 is TGTGCCAGCAGTTACGAATTTGGGACTGAAGCTTTCTTT.

This chain links TRBV15 with TRBJ1-5; D uncertain. Germline V gene data show CDR1 as LNHNV and CDR2 as YYDKDF (reference sequence). The V end lost 4 bases, the J end lost 0 bases, and 13 bases lay between the germline ends. CDR3 size: 16 residues. The CDR3 nucleotides are TGTGCCACCAGCACTCTCTACAGTAATAGCAATCAGCCCCAGCATTTT. This gives the protein CATSTLYSNSNQPQHF.

CDR3 bases: TGTGCCAGCAGCCCGGACTCCTCTCAGGGGAGCAATCAGCCCCAGCATTTT. Translated: CASSPDSSQGSNQPQHF. The gene calls are TRBV7-4 and TRBJ1-5, with D maybe TRBD1 (6 bases). Trimming took off 5 bases at V and 1 base at J, with 18 bases between the two ends. The CDR3 consists of 17 residues. CDR1 SGHVT and CDR2 SQSDAQ come from the germline V gene.

This clonotype turned up a few times. The chain combines TRBV2 with TRBJ2-3, with D possibly called TRBD1 or TRBD2 (5 bases each). This CDR3 has 15 residues. Trimming left V 2 bases short and J 4 bases short, with 13 bases between. CDR1 and CDR2 (germline): SNHLY, FYNNEI. The CDR3 sequence: CASSEFGQGADTQYF. The CDR3 DNA reads as TGTGCCAGCAGTGAATTTGGGCAGGGAGCAGATACGCAGTATTTT. The full variable domain, completed using reference TRBV2 and TRBJ2-3, is EPEVTQTPSHQVTQMGQEVILRCVPISNHLYFYWYRQILGQKVEFLVSFYNNEISEKSEIFDDQFSVERPDGSNFTLKIRSTKLEDSAMYFCASSEFGQGADTQYFGPGTRLTVL.

This clonotype was observed a few times. V is TRBV7-9 and J is TRBJ1-1; D is ambiguous. V was trimmed by 3 bases and J by 1 base, leaving 12 bases between them. Germline-derived CDR1 and CDR2 are SEHNR and FQNEAQ (reference sequence). The CDR3 is 15 amino acids. CDR3 protein: CASSFLTWENTEAFF. The CDR3 nucleotides read TGTGCCAGCAGCTTCTTGACCTGGGAGAACACTGAAGCTTTCTTT.

The chain couples TRBV11-2 to TRBJ2-6; the match to TRBD1 covers 9 bases. This CDR3 is 17 amino acids long. Unmatched junction bases numbered 6, after V lost 5 bases and J lost 1 base. CDR1 SGHAT and CDR2 FQNNGV come from the germline V gene. CDR3 DNA: TGTGCCAGCAGCCCAAGACAGGGGGGGTCTGGGGCCAACGTCCTGACTTTC. Amino acids: CASSPRQGGSGANVLTF.

The chain carries TRBV7-3 and TRBJ2-7; TRBD1 agrees at 10 bases. Germline CDR1 reads SGHTA; CDR2 reads FQGTGA. The CDR3 totals 15 residues. The trim removed 5 bases at V and 2 bases at J, leaving 6 bases unmatched. Written as DNA, the CDR3 is TGTGCCAGCAGCATGACAGGGGGCGACACCTACGAGCAGTACTTC. Residues: CASSMTGGDTYEQYF.

This clonotype was found many times. The chain links TRBV28 to TRBJ1-2; 8 nucleotides agree with TRBD1. Germline V lookup: CDR1 MDHEN, CDR2 SYDVKM. CDR3 length equals 12 residues. V dropped 3 bases and J dropped 7; count of bases not matched to a gene: 1. For the CDR3, the DNA is TGTGCCAGCAGTTTCGACAGGGGTGGCTACACCTTC. Translating gives CASSFDRGGYTF.

The chain has TRBV19 and TRBJ1-1; D remains ambiguous. The length of the CDR3 is 15 residues. Germline-derived CDR1 and CDR2 are LNHDA and SQIVND (reference sequence). The V gene lost 1 base and the J gene lost 1 base, with 10 bases spanning the gap. CDR3 sequence (DNA): TGTGCCAGTAGTATAGTCCGGGCGACGAACACTGAAGCTTTCTTT. Protein product: CASSIVRATNTEAFF.

This clonotype was counted a few times. This chain joins TRBV7-2 and TRBJ2-5; D remains unclear. CDR1 and CDR2 (germline): SGHTA, FQGNSA. The CDR3 sequence is 14 residues long. With 2 bases removed from V and 5 bases from J, the gap between germline ends came to 12 bases. This chain's CDR3 is CASSLISLGETQYF. Here the CDR3 DNA reads TGTGCCAGCAGCTTAATTTCGTTAGGGGAGACCCAGTACTTC.

This clonotype was detected a few times. The chain has TRBV28 and TRBJ2-1; D is perhaps TRBD1 (6 bases). V gave up 5 bases and J gave up 4 bases, with 15 bases separating them. CDR1 and CDR2 from the germline V gene are MDHEN and SYDVKM. CDR3 length: 15 amino acids. The CDR3 DNA follows: TGTGCCAGCAGTCCCCAGGGGTTACTATACAATGAGCAGTTCTTC. As protein: CASSPQGLLYNEQFF.

This clonotype is judged medium-sized. The rearrangement joins TRBV7-9 to TRBJ2-1; D is ambiguous. CDR1 is SEHNR, CDR2 FQNEAQ, per germline (reference sequence). V was trimmed by 5 bases and J by 7 bases, leaving 9 bases between them. CDR3 length equals 12 residues. The CDR3: CASSPIGNEQFF. CDR3 DNA: TGTGCCAGCAGCCCCATTGGGAATGAGCAGTTCTTC.

This clonotype was seen only once. V and J are TRBV12-5 and TRBJ1-2; 10 positions agree with TRBD1. In germline, CDR1 is LGHNT, CDR2 FRNRAP. The length of the CDR3 is 20 residues. V lost 4 bases and J lost 4; bases outside the gene matches: 21. The CDR3 spells CASGSIWPPGTGDWGYGYTF. As DNA, the CDR3 is TGTGCTAGTGGTTCAATCTGGCCCCCCGGGACAGGGGATTGGGGCTATGGCTACACCTTC.

The chain recombines TRBV28 with TRBJ2-1, with 9 positions matching TRBD1. Germline loops: CDR1 MDHEN, CDR2 SYDVKM. J gave up 3 bases and V 4 bases, and 4 bases lay outside the gene matches. The CDR3 is 15 residues long. The CDR3 loop is CASSSGTGYYNEQFF. The CDR3 DNA is TGTGCCAGCAGTTCCGGGACAGGGTACTACAATGAGCAGTTCTTC.

In its sample, this clonotype was seen once. The V and J genes are TRBV27 and TRBJ1-2; possibly TRBD1 for D (5 bases). The CDR3 extends over 12 amino acids. V lost 7 bases to trimming and J lost 6 bases, with 12 bases between them. CDR1 is MNHEY and CDR2 is SMNVEV in the germline V gene (reference sequence). The CDR3 coding sequence is TGTGCCAGCACTTCGGGGGTGGATGGCTACACCTTC. Encoded protein: CASTSGVDGYTF.

The V call is TRBV10-3, the J call TRBJ1-2, with 9 bases identical to TRBD1. Losses at the gene ends were 8 bases for V and 6 bases for J; bases not matched to a gene: 10. The CDR3 extends over 14 amino acids. Per the germline V gene, CDR1 is ENHRY and CDR2 is SYGVKD. CDR3 amino acids: CAIGIQGAVNGYTF. CDR3 DNA: TGTGCCATCGGCATACAGGGGGCCGTAAATGGCTACACCTTC.

There are a few counts of this clonotype. The V gene is TRBV6-6, the J gene TRBJ2-1; D assignment may be TRBD1 or TRBD2 (5 bases each). Per germline, CDR1 MNHNY and CDR2 SVGAGI (reference sequence). Trimming removed 6 bases from V and 7 bases from J, with 19 bases in between. The CDR3 is made up of 15 amino acids. CDR3 sequence (DNA): TGTGCCAGCAGGTTCGGGACGGTCGTCTGGAATGAGCAGTTCTTC. Its protein product is CASRFGTVVWNEQFF.

This clonotype was found many times. V and J are TRBV19 and TRBJ2-3, with TRBD2 as a possible D gene (6 bases). V lost 4 bases to trimming and J lost 10 bases, with 9 bases between them. CDR3 length: 11 amino acids. Germline V gene sequence: CDR1 LNHDA, CDR2 SQIVND (reference sequence). CDR3: CASSNPGAQYF. CDR3 sequence (DNA): TGTGCCAGTAGTAACCCGGGAGCGCAGTATTTT.

This chain joins TRBV27 and TRBJ1-5; D perhaps matches TRBD1 (6 bases). Germline loops: CDR1 MNHEY, CDR2 SMNVEV (reference sequence). The CDR3 totals 14 residues. With 5 bases removed from V and 7 bases from J, the gap between germline ends came to 15 bases. The CDR3 is CASSLGGGGQPQHF. For the CDR3, the DNA is TGTGCCAGCAGTCTAGGGGGAGGCGGACAGCCCCAGCATTTT.

The chain recombines TRBV4-1 with TRBJ1-1, with TRBD1 matching over 8 bases. The CDR3 extends over 15 amino acids. The J segment lost 4 bases and the V segment lost 5 bases, leaving 9 bases of the junction unmatched. The germline V gene encodes CDR1 MGHRA and CDR2 YSYEKL. CDR3 residues: CASSDRGRGPTEAFF. The CDR3 region has the DNA TGCGCCAGCAGCGACAGGGGCCGCGGCCCCACTGAAGCTTTCTTT.

This clonotype was seen more than once but under ten times. The gene calls are TRBV4-1 and TRBJ2-3, with TRBD2 as a possible D gene (6 bases). CDR3 length equals 15 residues. The germline CDR1 and CDR2 sequences are MGHRA and YSYEKL. V was pared by 2 bases and J by 0 bases, with 9 bases between. DNA for the CDR3: TGCGCCAGCAGCCAAACCGGGACTAGCACAGATACGCAGTATTTT. Residues: CASSQTGTSTDTQYF.

Relative to its sample, this clonotype is medium-sized (0.01 to 0.1%). V is TRBV11-1 and J is TRBJ2-3; 9 positions agree with TRBD2. Germline assignment: CDR1 SGHAT and CDR2 FQDESV (reference sequence). V shed 7 bases and J 2 bases; nucleotides not matched to a gene: 13. The CDR3 is made up of 17 amino acids. The CDR3 sequence: CASTPAQAGGITDTQYF. The CDR3 bases are TGTGCCAGCACCCCGGCCCAAGCGGGGGGTATCACAGATACGCAGTATTTT.

The chain is built from TRBV7-9 and TRBJ1-1; TRBD1 matches 7 bases. V shed 1 base and J 5 bases; nucleotides not matched to a gene: 4. The CDR3 is made up of 14 amino acids. Germline-derived CDR1 and CDR2 are SEHNR and FQNEAQ (reference sequence). CDR3 region: CASSLGQGETEAFF. DNA for the CDR3: TGTGCCAGCAGCTTAGGACAGGGTGAGACTGAAGCTTTCTTT. The complete variable domain, with remaining parts taken from reference TRBV7-9 and TRBJ1-1, reads DTGVSQNPRHKITKRGQNVTFRCDPISEHNRLYWYRQTLGQGPEFLTYFQNEAQLEKSRLLSDRFSAERPKGSFSTLEIQRTEQGDSAMYLCASSLGQGETEAFFGQGTRLTVV.

V usage is TRBV27 and J usage is TRBJ2-7, with D possibly being TRBD1 (6 bases). CDR1 is MNHEY and CDR2 is SMNVEV in the germline V gene (reference sequence). This CDR3 has 15 amino acids. Trimming removed 6 bases at V and 5 bases at J, with 20 bases between. CDR3: CASRERQAVWHEQYF. CDR3 nucleotides: TGTGCCAGCAGAGAGAGACAGGCCGTTTGGCACGAGCAGTACTTC.

This clonotype turned up a few times. This sequence joins TRBV11-3 and TRBJ2-7; D is unresolved. The V gene lost 1 base and the J gene lost 4 bases, with 8 bases spanning the gap. This CDR3 contains 13 residues. In germline, CDR1 is SGHNT, CDR2 YENEEA. CDR3 sequence: CASSLVSGYEQYF. For the CDR3, the DNA is TGTGCCAGCAGCTTAGTCAGTGGATACGAGCAGTACTTC.

In regard to this clonotype: This sequence may be a read error, since a much larger clone differs from it by one base. The V and J genes are TRBV12-3 or TRBV12-4 and TRBJ1-2, with TRBD1 matching over 7 bases. The CDR3 sequence is 15 residues long. Written as DNA, the CDR3 is TGTGCCAGCAGCCCAGGGGGGGTTTCTAACTATGGCTACCCCTTC. It translates to CASSPGGVSNYGYPF.